This T cell receptor beta chain was found in a study of cytomegalovirus exposure and HLA in healthy donors. There are 13 residues in the CDR3. Germline values: CDR1 SQVTM, CDR2 ANQGSEA. With respect to this clone: Sequence at one end of the junction differs from germline and may be a read error.

PCR used 60 Vbeta primers and 13 Jbeta primers. TCRdb's copy holds only in-frame clones and misses some; the assay was immunoSEQ multiplex PCR. The table has about 130,000 clones, about 80% seen once. Sequenced input: PBMCs. The sequence was collected from a woman between 45 and 65 years old in good health and CMV-seronegative. The chain joins TRBV29-1 to TRBJ2-5, with D perhaps matching TRBD2 (7 bases). The end of the DNA is better explained by TRBJ2-7, so the J call may be wrong. CDR3: CSVEPGGSHEQYF. The DNA for the CDR3 is TGCAGCGTCGAACCGGGGGGCTCCCACGAGCAGTACTTC.